This entry describes one TCR beta chain. Its target is unknown. CDR3 length equals 14 residues. Germline-derived CDR1 and CDR2 are SNHLY and FYNNEI. V dropped 3 bases and J dropped 7 bases, with 12 bases sitting between them. This entry comes from a study of T cell responses to AZD1222 COVID-19 vaccine. Findings and limits, study-wide: The reported proportion of spike-specific TCRs targeting unmutated variant regions was nearly half. At 160-218 and 743-854, vaccine-associated CD4 TCRs were dominant, and they spanned spike. When two AZD1222 doses had been given, Spike-specific TCR breadth and depth rose.

Recipients boosted at about 4 weeks or about 12 weeks are pooled. Measured with immunoSEQ multiplex PCR; TCRdb has only the in-frame clones, and not every one. The data hold approximately 140,000 clones, with more than 90% observed a single time. The TCR sequence derives from an adult who received the AZD1222 COVID-19 vaccine. Material: peripheral blood, obtained 28 days after the second AZD1222 dose. The V and J genes are TRBV2 and TRBJ1-4; TRBD1 is a possible D gene (6 bases). CDR3 sequence (DNA): TGTGCCAGCAGTGATTGGGGGCAGGGTGAAAAACTGTTTTTT. It yields the protein CASSDWGQGEKLFF.